Given below is one TCR beta chain in context. This record belongs to a study of blood T cell repertoires in COVID-19. Which cohort a participant joined came from the clinical history participants gave. Study processing details: Reference gene primer amplification in the assay estimated nucleated cell counts. The protocol was immunoSEQ multiplex PCR, while the TCRdb copy is restricted to in-frame clones and leaves out a portion. V and J calls and clone size are as listed in that table; D and trimming were resolved from the DNA. The repertoire holds around 200,000 clones, with approximately 86% as singletons. Germline V lookup: CDR1 SGHNT, CDR2 YYREEE (reference sequence). The V segment lost 4 bases and the J segment 7 bases; nucleotides outside the gene matches: 11. This CDR3 has 17 amino acids.

The clonotype comes from a woman between 25 and 40 years old who had been exposed to COVID-19. What was sequenced was PBMCs or T cells enriched from blood (not recorded which). The gene calls are TRBV5-4 and TRBJ2-2; 12 bases line up with TRBD2. The CDR3 DNA is TGTGCCAGCAGCCCCCTAGCGGGGGGGCTTGGAGGCGGGGAGCTGTTTTTT. This encodes CASSPLAGGLGGGELFF. The variable domain in full, completed from reference TRBV5-4 and TRBJ2-2, reads ETGVTQSPTHLIKTRGQQVTLRCSSQSGHNTVSWYQQALGQGPQFIFQYYREEENGRGNFPPRFSGLQFPNYSSELNVNALELDDSALYLCASSPLAGGLGGGELFFGEGSRLTVL.